This T cell receptor (beta chain) stems from a study of T-cell memory formation after mild COVID-19. About the research overall: Across donors, TCR clusters were largely donor specific. Study-level points and caveats: Clones that contracted from day 15 to 85 had balanced CD4/CD8; later expanders were CD4+ biased. Some SARS-CoV-2-responding clones were already detected in memory before infection.

CDR3 length: 16 amino acids. Germline-derived CDR1 and CDR2 are SGHTA and FQGNSA. With 3 bases clipped from V and 6 bases from J, the junction kept 10 bases outside the gene matches. 5'RACE with constant-segment primers built TCRalpha and TCRbeta cDNA libraries with UMIs. One entry per CDR3 protein, called by TCRdb with MiXCR from the 5' RACE reads. The profile shows fewer than 650,000 distinct CDR3 sequences, less than 25% of them singletons. This clonotype was picked up a small number of times. Its target is unknown. This receptor was obtained from an adult woman who had mild COVID-19 (a few samples of this study predate the infection). Cell type and time point are not known. Sequenced input: PBMCs or a T cell subset sorted from them (not recorded which). The V and J genes are TRBV7-2 and TRBJ2-3; 9 bases match TRBD1. The CDR3 loop is CASSFPGQGRGDTQYF. The CDR3 coding sequence is TGTGCCAGCAGCTTCCCGGGACAGGGTAGGGGTGATACGCAGTATTTT.